A selection of T cell receptor beta chains follows, all from one sample in a study of blood T cells in healthy people across ages. TCRdb called the 5' RACE reads again in MiXCR, with one record for every CDR3 protein. The top ten hold about 7.7% of the sample, which has some 1.7 million distinct CDR3 sequences, 28% seen once. The source material was blood. The receptors originated from a woman in her twenties or thirties in good health. CDR3s include the opening cysteine and the closing phenylalanine or tryptophan. The order of the fields is CDR3 DNA, CDR3 protein, clone size, V gene, J gene, D gene. D genes are given only for firm matches. Only part of the rows carry a size: once, few, many, or a class if the clone is expanded.

CDR3nt: TGTGCCAGCAGTCGCTCCGGGACAAGGGATACGCAGTATTTT
CDR3aa: CASSRSGTRDTQYF
abundance: -
v_gene: TRBV27
j_gene: TRBJ2-3
d_gene: -

CDR3nt: TGTGCCAGCAGTTTAGGACAGCCCGGCACAGATACGCAGTATTTT
CDR3aa: CASSLGQPGTDTQYF
abundance: many
v_gene: TRBV12-3/TRBV12-4
j_gene: TRBJ2-3
d_gene: -

CDR3nt: TGTGCCAGCAGTAACAGCGGTTCTCCCTACAATGAGCAGTTCTTC
CDR3aa: CASSNSGSPYNEQFF
abundance: many
v_gene: TRBV7-2
j_gene: TRBJ2-1
d_gene: -

CDR3nt: TGTGCCAGCCAGTCCGGGACAGGCGGCACAGATACGCAGTATTTT
CDR3aa: CASQSGTGGTDTQYF
abundance: -
v_gene: TRBV12-3/TRBV12-4
j_gene: TRBJ2-3
d_gene: TRBD1

CDR3nt: TGTGCCAGCAGTTCAAGTCGAGCTAGCGGGGGCTCCTACGAGCAGTACTTC
CDR3aa: CASSSSRASGGSYEQYF
abundance: -
v_gene: TRBV12-3/TRBV12-4
j_gene: TRBJ2-7
d_gene: TRBD2

CDR3nt: TGCAGTGCTAGAGGCCAGGTAGCCCAGCCCCAGCATTTT
CDR3aa: CSARGQVAQPQHF
abundance: once
v_gene: TRBV20-1
j_gene: TRBJ1-5
d_gene: -

CDR3nt: TGTGCCAGCAGCTTAGGAACCTCGGCTAGGGGCAATCAGCCCCAGCATTTT
CDR3aa: CASSLGTSARGNQPQHF
abundance: few
v_gene: TRBV7-2
j_gene: TRBJ1-5
d_gene: -

CDR3nt: TGTGCCAGCAGCTTGACCCAGGGTGGGACCCAGTACTTC
CDR3aa: CASSLTQGGTQYF
abundance: few
v_gene: TRBV5-4
j_gene: TRBJ2-5
d_gene: -

CDR3nt: TGTGCCAGCTCACCTAGGAGCGGGAGGCACGAGCAGTACTTC
CDR3aa: CASSPRSGRHEQYF
abundance: -
v_gene: TRBV18
j_gene: TRBJ2-7
d_gene: TRBD2

CDR3nt: TGCGCCAGTTGGGCTGAAGCTTTCTTT
CDR3aa: CASWAEAFF
abundance: -
v_gene: TRBV5-1
j_gene: TRBJ1-1
d_gene: -

CDR3nt: TGTGCCAGCAGCCCTGGACAGGGGTATAGCGATGAGCAGTTCTTC
CDR3aa: CASSPGQGYSDEQFF
abundance: -
v_gene: TRBV28
j_gene: TRBJ2-1
d_gene: TRBD1